The subject of this entry is one TCR beta chain. Its antigen is unknown. The sample comes from a study of PD-1 blockade in classical Hodgkin lymphoma. The study's findings and limits: What drove the repertoire differences, possibly disease activity or prior therapy, has not been defined. With CD4+ cells, TCR diversity rose significantly by C4D1, but not with CD8+ cells. Compared with healthy donors, newly diagnosed patients reportedly showed lower baseline TCR diversity.

Exposure to brentuximab vedotin varied, and each patient had relapsed following autologous stem cell transplantation. Complete response, partial response or progressive disease was recorded as best response. This CDR3 is 16 amino acids long. From germline, CDR1 is SGHTA and CDR2 FQGTGA. V lost 0 bases to trimming and J lost 10 bases; unmatched junction nucleotides: 9. Profiling relied on immunoSEQ multiplex PCR, and the TCRdb table lists in-frame clones only, not all of them. In the table there are nearly 25,000 clones, almost 70% of which are singletons. The specimen comprised peripheral blood mononuclear cells (PBMCs), sampled at baseline. V is TRBV7-3 and J is TRBJ1-6, with 7 bases fitting TRBD1. The clonotype originates from a human donor with classical Hodgkin lymphoma. CDR3 protein: CASSLTLRGGDSPLHF. The DNA for the CDR3 is TGTGCCAGCAGCTTAACGTTGAGAGGGGGCGACTCACCCCTCCACTTT.